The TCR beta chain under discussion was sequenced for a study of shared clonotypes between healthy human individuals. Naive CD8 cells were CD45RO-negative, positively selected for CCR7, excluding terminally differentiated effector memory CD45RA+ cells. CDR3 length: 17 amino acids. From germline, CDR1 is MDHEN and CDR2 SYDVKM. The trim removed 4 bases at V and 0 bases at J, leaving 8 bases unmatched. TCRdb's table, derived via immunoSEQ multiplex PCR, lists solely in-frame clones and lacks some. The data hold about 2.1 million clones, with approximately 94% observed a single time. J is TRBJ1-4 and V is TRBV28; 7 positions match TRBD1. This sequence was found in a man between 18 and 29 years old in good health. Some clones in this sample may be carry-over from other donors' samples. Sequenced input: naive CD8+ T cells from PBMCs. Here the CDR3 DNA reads TGTGCCAGCAGTTCCCGGACAGGAATTCCAACTAATGAAAAACTGTTTTTT. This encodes CASSSRTGIPTNEKLFF.